Below are 31 T cell receptor beta chains sequenced from a single sample in a study of blood T cell repertoires in COVID-19. Here immunoSEQ multiplex PCR was the method, and the copy in TCRdb shows in-frame clones only, minus some. The top ten clones hold under 8% of a sample with approximately 230,000 clones, approximately 88% of them seen once. Source material: peripheral blood. Receptors originate from a woman aged 25 to 45 with COVID-19, enrolled during active disease.

This rearrangement joins TRBV28 to TRBJ2-2; the D gene is possibly TRBD1 (6 bases). Germline CDR1 is MDHEN and CDR2 is SYDVKM. Deletions cut 8 bases from V and 3 bases from J, with 25 bases between. CDR3 size: 18 residues. CDR3 amino acids: CASCFLGASFGHTGELFF. CDR3 DNA: TGTGCCAGCTGCTTTTTGGGGGCGAGTTTTGGTCACACCGGGGAGCTGTTTTTT.

This clone came up once. J is TRBJ2-1 and V is TRBV3-1 (or the pseudogene TRBV3-2); 8 bases fit TRBD2. With V trimmed by 1 base and J by 3 bases, 8 bases remained unmatched. The CDR3 covers 17 residues. Germline V gene sequence: CDR1 LGHDT, CDR2 YNNKEL (reference sequence). The CDR3 protein is CASSQAGGAGIYNEQFF. CDR3 DNA: TGTGCCAGCAGCCAAGCCGGGGGGGCGGGTATCTACAATGAGCAGTTCTTC.

This chain connects TRBV2 to TRBJ2-4; TRBD2 agrees at 12 bases. The CDR3 has 17 residues. Germline V gene sequence: CDR1 SNHLY, CDR2 FYNNEI. The J segment lost 6 bases and the V segment lost 4 bases, leaving 10 bases of the junction unmatched. In DNA, the CDR3 is TGTGCCAGCAGTGTCCCGACTAGCGGGAGCGGGGGAAACATTCAGTACTTC. As protein: CASSVPTSGSGGNIQYF.

The J gene is TRBJ1-3, the V gene TRBV5-5; weak D call: TRBD1 (5 bases). The germline V gene encodes CDR1 SGHKS and CDR2 YYEKEE (reference sequence). CDR3 length equals 13 residues. Trimming left V 1 base short and J 9 bases short, with 11 bases between. The CDR3: CASSLSAGVTIYF. As DNA, the CDR3 is TGTGCCAGCAGCTTGTCAGCGGGGGTCACCATATATTTT.

The V gene is TRBV7-9, the J gene TRBJ1-1; D is undetermined. Deletions cut 2 bases from V and 3 bases from J, with 10 bases between. The CDR3 has 14 residues. CDR1 and CDR2 (germline): SEHNR, FQNEAQ (reference sequence). The DNA of the CDR3 is TGTGCCAGCAGCTTACGGGGTGGGGACACTGAAGCTTTCTTT. Translating gives CASSLRGGDTEAFF.

The J gene is TRBJ1-4, the V gene TRBV12-3 or TRBV12-4, with D possibly matching TRBD1 (6 bases). The CDR3 sequence is 13 residues long. Trimming took off 6 bases at V and 8 bases at J, with 13 bases between the two ends. CDR3 loop: CASRRGFAEKLFF. CDR3 DNA sequence: TGTGCCAGCAGAAGGGGGTTTGCGGAAAAACTGTTTTTT.

The chain recombines TRBV5-1 with TRBJ1-1; possibly TRBD1 for D (6 bases). This CDR3 has 15 residues. Germline CDR1 reads SGHRS; CDR2 reads YFSETQ. V was pared by 4 bases and J by 4 bases, with 17 bases between. The CDR3 spells CASSEQGGGGTEAFF. In DNA, the CDR3 is TGCGCCAGCAGCGAGCAAGGGGGTGGCGGCACTGAAGCTTTCTTT. Looking up the rest from reference TRBV5-1 and TRBJ1-1 gives the full variable domain: KAGVTQTPRYLIKTRGQQVTLSCSPISGHRSVSWYQQTPGQGLQFLFEYFSETQRNKGNFPGRFSGRQFSNSRSEMNVSTLELGDSALYLCASSEQGGGGTEAFFGQGTRLTVV.

A remark on this clone: Compared with germline, one end of the junction differs, possibly owing to a read error. The V gene is TRBV12-3 or TRBV12-4, the J gene TRBJ2-5; maybe TRBD2 (6 bases). There are 13 residues in the CDR3. The CDR3 is CVSRAGPQETQYF. In DNA form, the CDR3 reads TGTGTCAGCCGGGCGGGACCCCAAGAGACCCAGTACTTC.

This clone was seen more than once but under ten times. V is TRBV6-5 and J is TRBJ1-2; D gene uncertain. Trimming left V 6 bases short and J 2 bases short, with 10 bases between. CDR1 and CDR2 from the germline V gene are MNHEY and SVGAGI. The CDR3 is 13 amino acids. The CDR3 DNA reads as TGTGCCAGCAGCCAGGACTTAAACTATGGCTACACCTTC. This gives the protein CASSQDLNYGYTF.

The V and J genes are TRBV6-1 and TRBJ1-6; D is perhaps TRBD1 (5 bases). From germline, CDR1 is MNHNS and CDR2 SASEGT. The ends were cut back, 0 bases at V and 9 bases at J, with 15 bases in the middle. The CDR3 extends over 16 amino acids. This CDR3 is CASSEAARERISPLHF. Written as DNA, the CDR3 is TGTGCCAGCAGTGAAGCGGCCAGGGAAAGGATTTCACCCCTCCACTTT.

The chain is built from TRBV28 and TRBJ1-5; maybe TRBD1 (5 bases). The length of the CDR3 is 13 residues. V lost 7 bases, J lost 9 bases, and 16 bases lay in between. CDR1 is MDHEN and CDR2 is SYDVKM in the germline V gene. The CDR3 protein is CASTVGRVRPQHF. The CDR3 nucleotides are TGTGCCAGCACCGTGGGCAGGGTACGGCCCCAGCATTTT.

The chain uses TRBV6-5 and TRBJ2-1; D gene ambiguous. The CDR3 covers 15 residues. Looked up from germline, CDR1 is MNHEY and CDR2 is SVGAGI. V was trimmed by 0 bases and J by 2 bases, leaving 8 bases between them. For the CDR3, the DNA is TGTGCCAGCAGTTACTCACGCGTGGCCTACAATGAGCAGTTCTTC. This gives the protein CASSYSRVAYNEQFF.

This rearrangement joins TRBV6-5 to TRBJ1-2; 8 bases are shared with TRBD1. CDR3 length: 14 residues. CDR1 and CDR2 from the germline V gene are MNHEY and SVGAGI. With V trimmed by 0 bases and J by 7 bases, 4 bases remained unmatched. The CDR3 nucleotides read TGTGCCAGCAGTTACTCGGACAGGGATTCTGGCTACACCTTC. It translates to CASSYSDRDSGYTF.

This chain links TRBV5-1 with TRBJ1-5, with 7 bases that match TRBD1. The V gene end was trimmed by 4 bases and the J gene end by 1 base; junction bases not matched to a gene: 2. CDR3 size: 14 residues. Germline CDR1 and CDR2: SGHRS and YFSETQ. The CDR3 spells CASSPGQSNQPQHF. The CDR3 region has the DNA TGCGCCAGCAGCCCGGGACAGAGCAATCAGCCCCAGCATTTT. Combining the CDR3 with reference TRBV5-1 and TRBJ1-5 gives the whole variable domain KAGVTQTPRYLIKTRGQQVTLSCSPISGHRSVSWYQQTPGQGLQFLFEYFSETQRNKGNFPGRFSGRQFSNSRSEMNVSTLELGDSALYLCASSPGQSNQPQHFGDGTRLSIL.

The J gene is TRBJ2-7, the V gene TRBV7-2; 12 bases line up with TRBD2. Per germline, CDR1 SGHTA and CDR2 FQGNSA. V trimming: 5 bases; J trimming: 4 bases; junction bases outside the gene matches: 3. CDR3 length: 14 amino acids. As DNA, the CDR3 is TGTGCCAGCAGCGTTACTAGCGGGGGGTACGAGCAGTACTTC. As protein: CASSVTSGGYEQYF. The entire variable domain, with the rest obtained from reference TRBV7-2 and TRBJ2-7, is as follows: GAGVSQSPSNKVTEKGKDVELRCDPISGHTALYWYRQSLGQGLEFLIYFQGNSAPDKSGLPSDRFSAERTGGSVSTLTIQRTQQEDSAVYLCASSVTSGGYEQYFGPGTRLTVT.

The chain recombines TRBV28 with TRBJ2-1; 7 bases map to TRBD2. Germline V gene lookup returns CDR1 MDHEN and CDR2 SYDVKM. Unmatched junction bases numbered 18, after V lost 5 bases and J lost 8 bases. This CDR3 is 17 amino acids long. CDR3 in DNA: TGTGCCAGCAGTCCAGGACTAGTCCCGGCGCATGGCGATGAGCAGTTCTTC. This encodes CASSPGLVPAHGDEQFF. Complete variable domain (other parts from reference TRBV28 and TRBJ2-1): DVKVTQSSRYLVKRTGEKVFLECVQDMDHENMFWYRQDPGLGLRLIYFSYDVKMKEKGDIPEGYSVSREKKERFSLILESASTNQTSMYLCASSPGLVPAHGDEQFFGPGTRLTVL.

V is TRBV5-6 and J is TRBJ2-7; TRBD1 matches at 7 bases. The germline V gene encodes CDR1 SGHDT and CDR2 YYEEEE. The junction had 4 bases not matched to a gene; V was cut back by 2 bases and J by 2 bases. The CDR3 totals 14 residues. The CDR3 protein is CASSLLDRAYEQYV. The CDR3 bases are TGTGCCAGCAGCTTACTTGACAGGGCCTACGAGCAGTACGTC.

The rearrangement joins TRBV4-3 to TRBJ1-2; D unclear. CDR1 is LGHNA and CDR2 is YSLEER in the germline V gene. V was shortened by 0 bases and J by 4 bases, with 15 bases between the two germline ends. This CDR3 has 16 residues. CDR3 residues: CASSQDDRGKVYGYTF. The DNA for the CDR3 is TGCGCCAGCAGCCAAGACGATCGGGGTAAGGTCTATGGCTACACCTTC.

The V and J genes are TRBV11-2 and TRBJ2-7; 7 bases are a match to TRBD1. CDR3 length: 14 amino acids. With V trimmed by 7 bases and J by 2 bases, 8 bases remained unmatched. Germline values: CDR1 SGHAT, CDR2 FQNNGV. The CDR3 loop reads CASTSWDSPYEQYF. DNA for the CDR3: TGTGCCAGCACCTCATGGGACAGTCCCTACGAGCAGTACTTC.

This rearrangement joins TRBV4-2 to TRBJ2-1; D may be TRBD2 (5 bases). The CDR3 covers 16 residues. Germline V gene data show CDR1 as LGHNA and CDR2 as YNFKEQ. V gave up 0 bases and J gave up 6 bases, with 15 bases separating them. CDR3 amino acids: CASSQEELALLNEQFF. CDR3 DNA: TGTGCCAGCAGCCAAGAGGAGCTAGCCCTCCTCAATGAGCAGTTCTTC.

The chain carries TRBV27 and TRBJ2-1; 13 bases align to TRBD2. This CDR3 is built from 18 residues. CDR1 and CDR2 (germline): MNHEY, SMNVEV (reference sequence). V lost 5 bases to trimming and J lost 0 bases; unmatched junction nucleotides: 7. For the CDR3, the DNA is TGTGCCAGCAGTCCGGGACTAGCGGGACAAAGCTCCTACAATGAGCAGTTCTTC. This encodes CASSPGLAGQSSYNEQFF.

The chain links TRBV15 to TRBJ1-2; perhaps TRBD1 as D (6 bases). Trimming cost V 1 base and J 7 bases, with 13 bases left between them. There are 14 residues in the CDR3. Germline V gene data show CDR1 as LNHNV and CDR2 as YYDKDF (reference sequence). CDR3 nucleotide sequence: TGTGCCACCAGCAGAGGAGGGGGGGCGGGTGGCTACACCTTC. Translating gives CATSRGGGAGGYTF.

The V gene is TRBV9, the J gene TRBJ2-7, with TRBD1 matching over 8 bases. V shed 0 bases and J 5 bases; nucleotides not matched to a gene: 7. There are 15 residues in the CDR3. CDR1 SGDLS and CDR2 YYNGEE come from the germline V gene. Written as DNA, the CDR3 is TGTGCCAGCAGCGTAGTTTCGACAGGGGAACACGAGCAGTACGTC. It encodes CASSVVSTGEHEQYV.

The genes are TRBV27 and TRBJ1-2; 10 bases match TRBD1. The length of the CDR3 is 16 residues. Germline CDR1 and CDR2: MNHEY and SMNVEV (reference sequence). The trim removed 4 bases at V and 1 base at J, leaving 6 bases unmatched. The CDR3 protein is CASSSLGQGVNYGYTF. The DNA of the CDR3 is TGTGCCAGCAGTTCACTCGGACAGGGGGTTAACTATGGCTACACCTTC.

The chain employs TRBV21-1 and TRBJ2-7; the D call TRBD2 from the table was never checked on the DNA. TRBV21-1 is a documented pseudogene. This CDR3 contains 15 residues. Written as DNA, the CDR3 is TGTGCCAGCAGCAAAGAACGGAGTGGCTCCTACGAGCAGTACGTC. Translating gives CASSKERSGSYEQYV.

The chain has TRBV6-5 and TRBJ2-7, with 8 positions matching TRBD1. J gave up 5 bases and V 6 bases, and 6 bases lay outside the gene matches. The CDR3 is 13 residues long. CDR1 and CDR2 (germline): MNHEY, SVGAGI. CDR3 DNA: TGTGCCAGCAGGAGACAGGGGTGGAACGAGCAGTACTTC. Residues: CASRRQGWNEQYF.

V and J are TRBV4-1 and TRBJ2-1; D remains ambiguous. CDR1 is MGHRA and CDR2 is YSYEKL in the germline V gene. Trimming stripped 3 bases from V and 3 bases from J, with 15 bases between. This CDR3 has 16 residues. The CDR3 DNA follows: TGCGCCAGCAGCCAGGTTCACCTTACCTACTACAATGAGCAGTTCTTC. It yields the protein CASSQVHLTYYNEQFF.

The chain combines TRBV9 with TRBJ2-3, with D unresolved. V was cut by 3 bases and J by 5 bases, with 16 bases left in between. Looked up from germline, CDR1 is SGDLS and CDR2 is YYNGEE. This CDR3 has 15 amino acids. CDR3 residues: CASSAENARRDTQYF. CDR3 nucleotide sequence: TGTGCCAGCAGCGCAGAAAACGCTAGGAGAGATACGCAGTATTTT.

The DNA of the CDR3 is TGTGCCAGCTCACCGAGTCCTCTAGCGGGGGCCTCCTACGAGCAGTACTTC. It yields the protein CASSPSPLAGASYEQYF. The rearrangement uses TRBV18 and TRBJ2-7; 10 positions agree with TRBD2. The ends lost 3 bases at V and 0 bases at J; junction bases unmatched: 8. CDR1 KGHSH and CDR2 LQKENI come from the germline V gene. The CDR3 is made up of 17 amino acids.

Comments on this clone: This likely comes from a read error, as the CDR3 has no conserved phenylalanine or tryptophan at its end. No DNA is shown, since the ends of the CDR3 on it are uncertain; the CDR3 is the one TCRdb lists. The chain uses TRBV5-1 and TRBJ2-4; the tabulated D call, TRBD2, remains unverified against the DNA. Inclusive of both ends, the CDR3 amounts to 10 amino acids. Germline V CDR1 and CDR2: SGHRS, YFSETQ. The CDR3 region is CASKKAGSLL.

This clone was observed a single time. The V gene is TRBV7-2, the J gene TRBJ1-2, with a tentative D call TRBD1 (6 bases). Germline V CDR1 and CDR2: SGHTA, FQGNSA. CDR3 size: 12 residues. Trimming took 4 bases from V and 8 from J, leaving 11 bases between them. DNA for the CDR3: TGTGCCAGCAGCTCATCCAGGGGCGGCTACACCTTC. It is translated as CASSSSRGGYTF. Variable domain in full (rest from reference TRBV7-2 and TRBJ1-2): GAGVSQSPSNKVTEKGKDVELRCDPISGHTALYWYRQSLGQGLEFLIYFQGNSAPDKSGLPSDRFSAERTGGSVSTLTIQRTQQEDSAVYLCASSSSRGGYTFGSGTRLTVV.